This entry lists 27 T cell receptor beta chains sequenced from one sample in a study of PD-1 blockade in classical Hodgkin lymphoma. Data came from immunoSEQ multiplex PCR; TCRdb stores just in-frame clones and leaves some out. The sample comprises approximately 24,000 clones, 81% of which are singletons, and 22% rests with the top ten. Time point noted: cycle 4 day 1 (C4D1), after less than seven weeks of nivolumab. Relapses following autologous stem cell transplantation were seen in all patients, with brentuximab vedotin exposure varying. The source was peripheral blood mononuclear cells (PBMCs), collected before the fourth cycle of nivolumab. The receptors derive from a human donor with classical Hodgkin lymphoma.

The rearrangement joins TRBV5-5 to TRBJ2-1, with 7 bases that match TRBD2. CDR3 size: 15 residues. Trimming took 3 bases from V and 7 from J; bases not matched to a gene: 10. CDR1 and CDR2 (germline): SGHKS, YYEKEE (reference sequence). CDR3 in amino acids: CASSYTSAPGNEQFF. CDR3 coding DNA: TGTGCCAGCAGCTACACTAGCGCCCCGGGGAATGAGCAGTTCTTC.

This rearrangement joins TRBV30 to TRBJ1-1; D remains ambiguous. Germline CDR1 reads GTSNPN; CDR2 reads SVGIG (reference sequence). Deletions cut 3 bases from V and 6 bases from J, with 11 bases between. The CDR3 spans 12 residues. For the CDR3, the DNA is TGTGCCTGGAGCCGGACCGACTCTGAAGCTTTCTTT. Protein product: CAWSRTDSEAFF.

The genes are TRBV23-1 and TRBJ2-2; weak D call: TRBD2 (6 bases). TRBV23-1 belongs to the ORF category, with a function that is uncertain. This CDR3 region has 17 residues. V gave up 2 bases and J gave up 5 bases, with 18 bases separating them. In DNA form, the CDR3 reads TGCGCCAGCAGTCAAACTGGGGGGAGTCCCTTTACCGGGGAGCTGTTTTTT. This encodes CASSQTGGSPFTGELFF.

The chain couples TRBV28 to TRBJ1-5; D call uncertain. Trimming took off 7 bases at V and 5 bases at J, with 9 bases between the two ends. Germline loops: CDR1 MDHEN, CDR2 SYDVKM. The CDR3 totals 12 residues. Here the CDR3 reads CASKRYDQPQHF. For the CDR3, the DNA is TGTGCCAGCAAGCGCTACGATCAGCCCCAGCATTTT.

The chain uses TRBV19 and TRBJ2-3; no definite D call. This CDR3 contains 13 residues. Germline values: CDR1 LNHDA, CDR2 SQIVND (reference sequence). Deletions cut 6 bases from V and 5 bases from J, with 12 bases between. The DNA for the CDR3 is TGTGCCAGTAGCTATGGTCATGGAGATACGCAGTATTTT. It specifies CASSYGHGDTQYF.

V usage is TRBV7-9 and J usage is TRBJ2-4; D is possibly TRBD2 (6 bases). Germline CDR1 reads SEHNR; CDR2 reads FQNEAQ (reference sequence). Between the trimmed V and J ends, which lost 5 bases and 0 bases, there was a span of 11 bases. The CDR3 extends over 15 amino acids. DNA of the CDR3: TGTGCCAGCAGCCGGGACTCTGTAGCCAAAAACATTCAGTACTTC. Its translation: CASSRDSVAKNIQYF.

The chain uses TRBV18 and TRBJ2-3, with D maybe TRBD2 (7 bases). CDR3 length equals 14 residues. V lost 5 bases and J 3 bases, leaving 12 bases between the germline ends. Germline-derived CDR1 and CDR2 are KGHSH and LQKENI. The chain's CDR3 is CASSRGGMTDTQYF. The CDR3 DNA is TGTGCCAGCTCAAGGGGGGGGATGACAGATACGCAGTATTTT.

The chain combines TRBV6-6 with TRBJ2-3; 7 bases align to TRBD1. The CDR3 has 15 residues. Germline CDR1 reads MNHNY; CDR2 reads SVGAGI (reference sequence). V gave up 0 bases and J gave up 3 bases; unmatched junction bases: 3. CDR3 bases: TGTGCCAGCAGTTACTCAGGGGGCGGAACAGATACGCAGTATTTT. Encoded protein: CASSYSGGGTDTQYF.

The J gene is TRBJ1-6, the V gene TRBV2, with TRBD1 matching 10 bases. This CDR3 contains 12 residues. V trimming: 8 bases; J trimming: 8 bases; junction bases outside the gene matches: 0. The germline V gene encodes CDR1 SNHLY and CDR2 FYNNEI. The CDR3 nucleotides read TGTGCCAGCGGGACAGGGGATTCACCCCTCCACTTT. It specifies CASGTGDSPLHF.

This clone was detected a few times. In nucleotides, the CDR3 is TGTGCCAGCAGCTCCCAGGCCACAAGCAATCAGCCCCAGCATTTT. Residues: CASSSQATSNQPQHF. The rearrangement joins TRBV7-8 to TRBJ1-5; the D is unclear. Trimming left V 4 bases short and J 1 base short, with 11 bases between. The CDR3 sequence is 15 residues long. Per germline, CDR1 SGHVS and CDR2 FQNEAQ.

The chain links TRBV11-2 to TRBJ2-5; D ambiguous. Germline V gives CDR1 SGHAT, CDR2 FQNNGV. Trimming removed 4 bases from V and 9 bases from J, with 9 bases in between. The length of the CDR3 is 11 residues. The DNA of the CDR3 is TGTGCCAGCAGCTCTAGTGGAGCCCAGTACTTC. Its protein is CASSSSGAQYF.

The chain links TRBV2 to TRBJ2-5, with D tentatively TRBD1 (6 bases). This CDR3 has 14 residues. Trimming took 5 bases from V and 5 from J, leaving 15 bases between them. Germline V gives CDR1 SNHLY, CDR2 FYNNEI. The CDR3, as DNA: TGTGCCAGCAGTCTGCCACAGGGTTGGGAGACCCAGTACTTC. It codes for CASSLPQGWETQYF.

The V gene is TRBV9, the J gene TRBJ1-1; 7 bases align to TRBD1. Germline V lookup: CDR1 SGDLS, CDR2 YYNGEE. The CDR3 is 15 amino acids. J was trimmed by 1 base and V by 3 bases; bases with no gene match: 6. The CDR3 DNA reads TGTGCCAGCAGCGCAGGGGGTTTGGGGAACACTGAAGCTTTCTTT. Protein: CASSAGGLGNTEAFF.

The chain combines TRBV2 with TRBJ2-4; TRBD1 is a possible D gene (5 bases). Germline loops: CDR1 SNHLY, CDR2 FYNNEI. CDR3 size: 16 residues. The V end lost 2 bases, the J end lost 1 base, and 12 bases lay between the germline ends. The CDR3 region is CASSEWVGAAKNIQYF. The CDR3 DNA reads as TGTGCCAGCAGTGAATGGGTAGGGGCGGCCAAAAACATTCAGTACTTC.

CDR3 amino acids: CASSLVGGPLTGYTF. In DNA form, the CDR3 reads TGTGCCAGCAGCTTAGTCGGGGGGCCACTTACCGGCTACACCTTC. The rearrangement uses TRBV7-3 and TRBJ1-2; perhaps TRBD1 as D (6 bases). The CDR3 contains 15 residues. CDR1 is SGHTA and CDR2 is FQGTGA in the germline V gene. Trimming removed 2 bases at V and 8 bases at J, with 18 bases between.

This clone showed up just once. V is TRBV6-1 and J is TRBJ1-2; weak D call: TRBD1 (5 bases). Trimming left V 3 bases short and J 4 bases short, with 18 bases between. Germline lookup yields CDR1 MNHNS and CDR2 SASEGT. This CDR3 has 16 residues. The CDR3 loop is CASSEGFWDAGYGYTF. The CDR3 coding sequence is TGTGCCAGCAGTGAGGGATTTTGGGACGCAGGCTATGGCTACACCTTC.

This chain links TRBV6-5 with TRBJ1-2; D possibly corresponds to TRBD1 (6 bases). With 0 bases removed from V and 5 bases from J, the gap between germline ends came to 13 bases. The germline gives CDR1 MNHEY, CDR2 SVGAGI. The CDR3 has 15 residues. CDR3 sequence: CASSYSIQGNYGYTF. The CDR3 DNA follows: TGTGCCAGCAGTTACTCGATACAGGGAAATTATGGCTACACCTTC.

The chain joins TRBV10-3 to TRBJ1-1; D uncertain. The CDR3 totals 13 residues. Trimming took 2 bases from V and 6 from J, leaving 10 bases between them. Germline CDR1 reads ENHRY; CDR2 reads SYGVKD. CDR3 amino acids: CAISERTPAEAFF. The CDR3 DNA sequence: TGTGCCATCAGTGAGCGGACCCCAGCTGAAGCTTTCTTT.

The chain couples TRBV11-2 to TRBJ2-3, with 10 bases that match TRBD2. This CDR3 has 13 amino acids. J gave up 5 bases and V 6 bases, and 2 bases lay outside the gene matches. Germline V CDR1 and CDR2: SGHAT, FQNNGV. CDR3 DNA sequence: TGTGCCAGCAGTCCTAGCGGGAGAGATACGCAGTATTTT. It specifies CASSPSGRDTQYF.

This clone came up a few times. V and J are TRBV7-9 and TRBJ2-1; D is ambiguous. The V end was cut by 2 bases, the J end by 2 bases, with 13 bases between. This CDR3 spans 16 amino acids. Per germline, CDR1 SEHNR and CDR2 FQNEAQ (reference sequence). The CDR3 loop reads CASSLLTDSPYNEQFF. In DNA, the CDR3 is TGTGCCAGCAGCTTATTAACTGACTCCCCCTACAATGAGCAGTTCTTC. The whole variable domain, filled in from reference TRBV7-9 and TRBJ2-1, reads DTGVSQNPRHKITKRGQNVTFRCDPISEHNRLYWYRQTLGQGPEFLTYFQNEAQLEKSRLLSDRFSAERPKGSFSTLEIQRTEQGDSAMYLCASSLLTDSPYNEQFFGPGTRLTVL.

The V and J genes are TRBV19 and TRBJ2-5; maybe TRBD2 (6 bases). The germline gives CDR1 LNHDA, CDR2 SQIVND (reference sequence). The CDR3 consists of 13 residues. The V and J ends lost 5 bases and 7 bases respectively, with 14 bases between them. CDR3 residues: CASSPEGRGTQYF. CDR3 nucleotide sequence: TGTGCCAGTAGTCCAGAGGGGCGGGGGACCCAGTACTTC.

The V call is TRBV28, the J call TRBJ2-2; D is uncertain. This CDR3 comprises 18 residues. The V gene lost 4 bases and the J gene lost 1 base, with 19 bases spanning the gap. CDR1 MDHEN and CDR2 SYDVKM come from the germline V gene. CDR3 in DNA: TGTGCCAGCAGTTCGTTCACCCTGGCCCAGTGGAACACCGGGGAGCTGTTTTTT. Protein sequence: CASSSFTLAQWNTGELFF.

V is TRBV4-1 and J is TRBJ1-5; D perhaps matches TRBD1 (5 bases). Germline CDR1 MGHRA, CDR2 YSYEKL. V was cut by 2 bases and J by 7 bases, with 15 bases left in between. The CDR3 runs to 15 residues. The CDR3 region has the DNA TGCGCCAGCAGCCAACAGGACATGGCGGGGCAGCCCCAGCATTTT. Its translation: CASSQQDMAGQPQHF.

This rearrangement joins TRBV13 to TRBJ2-7; D uncertain. Trimming left V 2 bases short and J 6 bases short, with 11 bases between. The CDR3 extends over 13 amino acids. CDR1 PRHDT and CDR2 FYEKMQ come from the germline V gene (reference sequence). For the CDR3, the DNA is TGTGCCAGCAGCTTACCAAGCTCTGCCGAGCAGTACTTC. Its protein is CASSLPSSAEQYF.

This clone turned up a few times. The rearrangement uses TRBV7-9 and TRBJ2-7; no clear D gene. The CDR3 contains 12 residues. Trimming took off 6 bases at V and 6 bases at J, with 12 bases between the two ends. Germline assignment: CDR1 SEHNR and CDR2 FQNEAQ (reference sequence). The CDR3 DNA follows: TGTGCCAGCAGTCTTTCCCATCCCGAGCAGTACTTC. It yields the protein CASSLSHPEQYF.

The rearrangement uses TRBV5-1 and TRBJ2-7; D is unresolved. The CDR3 has 15 amino acids. Germline CDR1 and CDR2: SGHRS and YFSETQ. The V gene lost 2 bases and the J gene lost 4 bases, with 16 bases spanning the gap. CDR3 sequence reads: CASSLGTGSFYEQYF. CDR3 coding DNA: TGCGCCAGCAGCTTAGGTACCGGGTCTTTTTACGAGCAGTACTTC.

This clone was seen a few times. The chain carries TRBV6-5 and TRBJ2-7; possible D gene TRBD1, 6 bases. The CDR3 has 11 residues. The germline gives CDR1 MNHEY, CDR2 SVGAGI. V lost 9 bases and J 5 bases, leaving 11 bases between the germline ends. The CDR3: CASSRGNEQYF. The CDR3 bases are TGTGCCAGTTCGAGGGGGAACGAGCAGTACTTC.